This entry lists 12 T cell receptor beta chains sequenced from one sample in a study of cytomegalovirus exposure and HLA in healthy donors. Clones were sequenced by immunoSEQ multiplex PCR, and TCRdb holds only the in-frame ones, with some missing. This table has around 400,000 clones, 75% to 90% appearing once. Sequencing used PBMCs. The receptors come from a woman in her late teens or twenties in good health and CMV-seronegative.

This chain uses TRBV7-7 with TRBJ1-1; D gene ambiguous. This CDR3 has 13 residues. V lost 5 bases and J lost 3, with 10 bases in between. Per germline, CDR1 SSHAT and CDR2 FNYEAQ (reference sequence). This CDR3 reads CASSPGVDTEAFF. The CDR3 DNA sequence: TGTGCCAGCAGCCCCGGGGTTGACACTGAAGCTTTCTTT.

The chain is built from TRBV6-5 and TRBJ1-3; weak D call: TRBD1 (5 bases). The ends were cut back, 2 bases at V and 0 bases at J, with 11 bases in the middle. Germline V gene data show CDR1 as MNHEY and CDR2 as SVGAGI. The CDR3 runs 16 residues. CDR3 bases: TGTGCCAGCAGTTACGATAGGGGACTCTCTGGAAACACCATATATTTT. This codes for CASSYDRGLSGNTIYF.

This chain joins TRBV30 and TRBJ2-7, with 10 bases aligning to TRBD2. This CDR3 has 16 amino acids. CDR1 is GTSNPN and CDR2 is SVGIG in the germline V gene (reference sequence). The J segment lost 6 bases and the V segment lost 0 bases, leaving 11 bases of the junction unmatched. The CDR3 here is CAWSVQRTSGYTEQYF. CDR3 coding DNA: TGTGCCTGGAGTGTACAAAGGACTAGCGGCTACACCGAGCAGTACTTC.

The V and J genes are TRBV13 and TRBJ1-1, with TRBD1 matching over 10 bases. This CDR3 is built from 13 residues. Germline V lookup: CDR1 PRHDT, CDR2 FYEKMQ (reference sequence). Trimming cost V 5 bases and J 12 bases; bases outside gene matches: 9. In DNA, the CDR3 is TGTGCCAGCAGCATGACCGGGACAGGGGTGCCTTTCTTT. Its protein product is CASSMTGTGVPFF.

This rearrangement joins TRBV5-4 to TRBJ1-5; D perhaps matches TRBD1 (5 bases). The CDR3 consists of 15 residues. With 1 base removed from V and 3 bases from J, the gap between germline ends came to 11 bases. Germline V gene lookup returns CDR1 SGHNT and CDR2 YYREEE (reference sequence). For the CDR3, the DNA is TGTGCCAGCAGCTTGTCAGGGCCACTCAATCAGCCCCAGCATTTT. Translating it yields CASSLSGPLNQPQHF.

The rearrangement joins TRBV6-5 to TRBJ1-2, with D possibly TRBD1 on 6 matching bases. CDR3 length: 13 residues. The germline CDR1 and CDR2 sequences are MNHEY and SVGAGI. Trimming removed 2 bases from V and 8 bases from J, with 12 bases in between. The CDR3: CASSYGGGDGYTF. CDR3 bases: TGTGCCAGCAGTTACGGGGGGGGCGACGGCTACACCTTC.

This clone was found a few times. The chain couples TRBV4-1 to TRBJ2-7; D perhaps matches TRBD1 (6 bases). The ends were cut back, 0 bases at V and 5 bases at J, with 14 bases in the middle. The germline gives CDR1 MGHRA, CDR2 YSYEKL. The CDR3 covers 15 residues. The DNA for the CDR3 is TGCGCCAGCAGCCAAGATCACAGGGATTCCAACGAGCAGTACTTC. It encodes CASSQDHRDSNEQYF.

The chain has TRBV27 and TRBJ2-6, with D maybe TRBD1 (6 bases). CDR1 MNHEY and CDR2 SMNVEV come from the germline V gene (reference sequence). V dropped 4 bases and J dropped 6 bases, with 22 bases sitting between them. The CDR3 totals 18 residues. This chain's CDR3 is CASSSPRTVLGLANVLTF. The CDR3 bases are TGTGCCAGCAGTTCCCCACGGACAGTTTTAGGGTTGGCCAACGTCCTGACTTTC.

The chain is built from TRBV7-6 and TRBJ2-5; D possibly corresponds to TRBD2 (5 bases). V dropped 1 base and J dropped 4 bases, with 13 bases sitting between them. Germline V gene sequence: CDR1 SGHVS, CDR2 FNYEAQ. The CDR3 has 15 amino acids. CDR3 sequence: CASSLVAGLGETQYF. In DNA, the CDR3 is TGTGCCAGCAGCTTAGTTGCGGGTCTGGGAGAGACCCAGTACTTC.

The V and J genes are TRBV7-9 and TRBJ2-6; 7 nucleotides line up with TRBD1. Trimming at V came to 1 base and at J to 4 bases, leaving 7 bases not matched to a gene. This CDR3 is 17 amino acids long. The germline V gene encodes CDR1 SEHNR and CDR2 FQNEAQ (reference sequence). CDR3 residues: CASSLGTGARGANVLTF. CDR3 DNA: TGTGCCAGCAGCTTAGGGACAGGCGCTCGGGGGGCCAACGTCCTGACTTTC.

The gene calls are TRBV27 and TRBJ2-3, with D perhaps TRBD2 (5 bases). This CDR3 spans 16 amino acids. In germline, CDR1 is MNHEY, CDR2 SMNVEV (reference sequence). V was cut by 5 bases and J by 1 base, with 16 bases left in between. CDR3 in DNA: TGTGCCAGCAGTACACAAGCGGCTCTTGGCACAGATACGCAGTATTTT. Its translation is CASSTQAALGTDTQYF.

V and J are TRBV18 and TRBJ1-2, with TRBD1 matching 10 bases. The germline V gene encodes CDR1 KGHSH and CDR2 LQKENI. V gave up 3 bases and J gave up 4 bases; unmatched junction bases: 8. The CDR3 length is 16 residues. The CDR3 nucleotides read TGTGCCAGCTCACCCCAGCCGGGACAGGGGACCTATGGCTACACCTTC. This encodes CASSPQPGQGTYGYTF.